These 30 T cell receptor beta chains came from one sample sequenced in a study of blood T cells in healthy people across ages. A sample-barcoded 5' primer and a J-beta primer mix were used in a second PCR of about 6 to 12 cycles. TCRdb reprocessed the 5' RACE reads via MiXCR and lists one record per CDR3 protein. In the table there are over 1,500,000 distinct CDR3 sequences, roughly 50% of which are singletons. The sample consisted of blood. Receptors originate from a woman between 40 and 50 years old in good health.

This sequence joins TRBV5-1 and TRBJ2-1; the match to TRBD1 covers 11 bases. V lost 4 bases and J lost 7; bases outside the gene matches: 4. This CDR3 is built from 14 residues. Germline CDR1 reads SGHRS; CDR2 reads YFSETQ. CDR3 in amino acids: CASSMDRGHNEQFF. The CDR3 region has the DNA TGCGCCAGCAGCATGGACAGGGGGCATAATGAGCAGTTCTTC.

This clonotype was counted many times. This chain uses TRBV6-5 with TRBJ2-5; TRBD1 agrees at 10 bases. The ends lost 6 bases at V and 2 bases at J; junction bases unmatched: 6. Germline CDR1 is MNHEY and CDR2 is SVGAGI. The CDR3 is 15 amino acids. The CDR3 DNA is TGTGCCAGCAGGAGGGACAGGGGAGGACAAGAGACCCAGTACTTC. It codes for CASRRDRGGQETQYF.

V and J are TRBV2 and TRBJ1-2, with D perhaps TRBD1 (5 bases). Germline V lookup: CDR1 SNHLY, CDR2 FYNNEI. Trimming cost V 1 base and J 5 bases, with 17 bases left between them. The CDR3 has 16 residues. CDR3 sequence: CASSEGGSLSSYGYTF. The CDR3 DNA follows: TGTGCCAGCAGTGAAGGGGGCAGCCTTTCGTCTTATGGCTACACCTTC.

The CDR3 here is CASSQLRGSYEKLFF. The CDR3 DNA is TGCGCCAGCAGCCAACTGCGAGGGTCGTATGAAAAACTGTTTTTT. The chain carries TRBV4-1 and TRBJ1-4; D gene ambiguous. Looked up from germline, CDR1 is MGHRA and CDR2 is YSYEKL. The CDR3 has 15 amino acids. Trimming cost V 2 bases and J 6 bases, with 13 bases left between them.

The chain combines TRBV10-3 with TRBJ2-5, with D unclear. This CDR3 comprises 13 residues. CDR1 and CDR2 (germline): ENHRY, SYGVKD. The V end lost 2 bases, the J end lost 5 bases, and 9 bases lay between the germline ends. For the CDR3, the DNA is TGTGCCATCAGTGAGACTGGCAGGGAGACCCAGTACTTC. As protein: CAISETGRETQYF.

About this clonotype itself: A much larger clone differs by one base, so this may be a read error. The CDR3 region is CAAGLFTSTDTQYF. In DNA, the CDR3 is TGTGCCGCCGGGCTATTTACTAGCACAGATACGCAGTATTTT. The chain recombines TRBV7-2 with TRBJ2-3; no definite D call. The ends were cut back, 11 bases at V and 0 bases at J, with 15 bases in the middle. The CDR3 is 14 amino acids. CDR1 SGHTA and CDR2 FQGNSA come from the germline V gene.

The CDR3 spells CASSFSTGLSANEKLFF. The CDR3 bases are TGTGCCAGCAGTTTTTCTACAGGGTTATCGGCTAATGAAAAACTGTTTTTT. V is TRBV12-3 or TRBV12-4 and J is TRBJ1-4; TRBD1 might be the D (6 bases). This CDR3 has 17 residues. The V gene lost 3 bases and the J gene lost 3 bases, with 17 bases spanning the gap.

A few counts support this clonotype. This chain connects TRBV7-9 to TRBJ2-5; tentatively, D is TRBD2 (5 bases). Germline CDR1 reads SEHNR; CDR2 reads FQNEAQ (reference sequence). Trimming shortened V by 7 bases and J by 1 base, and 19 bases separated the two germline ends. This CDR3 spans 16 amino acids. In DNA form, the CDR3 reads TGTGCCAGCAACCCAAGCGGAGAAAACCGCCAAGAGACCCAGTACTTC. Its translation: CASNPSGENRQETQYF.

The V gene is TRBV28, the J gene TRBJ2-1; D remains ambiguous. CDR3 size: 14 residues. Germline V CDR1 and CDR2: MDHEN, SYDVKM. V was trimmed by 5 bases and J by 4 bases, leaving 12 bases between them. CDR3 bases: TGTGCCAGCAGTGTTAATCTAGTTTACAATGAGCAGTTCTTC. It translates to CASSVNLVYNEQFF.

This rearrangement joins TRBV13 to TRBJ1-2; 7 nucleotides agree with TRBD1. Trimming removed 5 bases from V and 3 bases from J; junction bases left unmatched: 6. The CDR3 runs 14 residues. CDR1 and CDR2 (germline): PRHDT, FYEKMQ (reference sequence). CDR3 DNA sequence: TGTGCCAGCAGCCCCGGACAGGACGACTATGGCTACACCTTC. Translation gives CASSPGQDDYGYTF.

The chain couples TRBV7-2 to TRBJ2-7; D unresolved. In germline, CDR1 is SGHTA, CDR2 FQGNSA. V lost 3 bases, J lost 7 bases, and 10 bases lay in between. This CDR3 contains 12 residues. In DNA, the CDR3 is TGTGCCAGCAGCTTGCGGTTGGGGGAGCAGTACTTC. Encoded protein: CASSLRLGEQYF.

The J gene is TRBJ1-6, the V gene TRBV12-3 or TRBV12-4, with 8 bases matching TRBD1. V lost 5 bases to trimming and J lost 7 bases; unmatched junction nucleotides: 7. CDR3 size: 15 residues. The CDR3 protein is CASSPGTGANSPLHF. The DNA of the CDR3 is TGTGCCAGCAGTCCCGGGACAGGCGCAAATTCACCCCTCCACTTT.

The rearrangement links TRBV3-1 to TRBJ2-5, with TRBD1 matching 8 bases. With 1 base clipped from V and 2 bases from J, the junction kept 3 bases outside the gene matches. CDR1 LGHDT and CDR2 YNNKEL come from the germline V gene (reference sequence). There are 15 residues in the CDR3. The CDR3 bases are TGTGCCAGCAGCCAAGCTACAGGGGGGCAAGAGACCCAGTACTTC. Its translation is CASSQATGGQETQYF.

This clonotype was seen a few times. This chain joins TRBV7-3 and TRBJ2-3; D is uncertain. CDR3 size: 14 residues. V lost 4 bases and J lost 2, with 10 bases in between. Germline CDR1 and CDR2: SGHTA and FQGTGA. CDR3 protein: CASSSGPYTDTQYF. In DNA form, the CDR3 reads TGTGCCAGCAGCTCCGGGCCTTACACAGATACGCAGTATTTT.

The V and J genes are TRBV3-1 and TRBJ2-7; possible D gene TRBD2, 5 bases. The germline gives CDR1 LGHDT, CDR2 YNNKEL (reference sequence). Trimming cost V 1 base and J 2 bases, with 9 bases left between them. The CDR3 covers 14 residues. For the CDR3, the DNA is TGTGCCAGCAGCCAAGCCATCGGGGCCTACGAGCAGTACTTC. Its protein product is CASSQAIGAYEQYF.

This clonotype was seen only a few times. The chain couples TRBV7-9 to TRBJ2-3; D gene uncertain. Germline lookup yields CDR1 SEHNR and CDR2 FQNEAQ (reference sequence). There are 11 residues in the CDR3. V shed 8 bases and J shed 4 bases, with 7 bases lying between them. CDR3 protein: CASQTPDTQYF. The CDR3 DNA is TGTGCCAGCCAGACACCAGATACGCAGTATTTT.

This clonotype was observed a few times. The V call is TRBV7-8, the J call TRBJ1-2; 9 positions match TRBD1. The length of the CDR3 is 16 residues. The junction had 11 bases not matched to a gene; V was cut back by 5 bases and J by 4 bases. Germline CDR1 reads SGHVS; CDR2 reads FQNEAQ. CDR3 DNA sequence: TGTGCCAGCAGCGATCCTAGGGGACAGGGATTCTATGGCTACACCTTC. Amino acids: CASSDPRGQGFYGYTF.

V usage is TRBV28 and J usage is TRBJ2-1; 10 bases fit TRBD1. The germline CDR1 and CDR2 sequences are MDHEN and SYDVKM. V gave up 6 bases and J gave up 5 bases; unmatched junction bases: 7. This CDR3 is built from 15 residues. CDR3 amino acids: CASRRDRGIHNEQFF. The CDR3 DNA reads as TGTGCCAGCAGGCGGGACAGGGGAATCCACAATGAGCAGTTCTTC.

The V and J genes are TRBV20-1 and TRBJ1-5; 7 nucleotides line up with TRBD1. Germline CDR1 reads DFQATT; CDR2 reads SNEGSKA (reference sequence). V gave up 1 base and J gave up 6 bases; unmatched junction bases: 21. The CDR3 is 19 amino acids. The CDR3 loop reads CSARGPNRDRQGPSQPQHF. DNA for the CDR3: TGCAGTGCTAGAGGCCCTAATCGGGACAGACAAGGTCCTAGTCAGCCCCAGCATTTT.

This clonotype has a single count. J is TRBJ2-5 and V is TRBV4-3, with 7 bases that match TRBD2. V lost 4 bases, J lost 7 bases, and 12 bases stayed unmatched. The length of the CDR3 is 15 residues. Germline lookup yields CDR1 LGHNA and CDR2 YSLEER. The CDR3 here is CASSPWHREAGTQYF. The CDR3 DNA follows: TGCGCCAGCAGCCCCTGGCACCGGGAGGCGGGGACCCAGTACTTC.

This clonotype was seen a handful of times. The chain joins TRBV15 to TRBJ2-7; no clear D. The DNA end is a closer match to TRBJ2-5, so the J assignment may be wrong. This CDR3 region has 14 residues. Germline CDR1 LNHNV, CDR2 YYDKDF (reference sequence). CDR3 residues: CATSRAPTQETQYF. The CDR3 nucleotides read TGTGCCACCAGCAGGGCCCCAACACAAGAGACCCAGTACTTC.

The rearrangement uses TRBV24-1 and TRBJ2-5; no clear D gene. The V and J ends lost 10 bases and 5 bases respectively, with 10 bases between them. Germline assignment: CDR1 KGHDR and CDR2 SFDVKD. CDR3 length equals 11 residues. In nucleotides, the CDR3 is TGTGCCACTAAGGCTGGGGAGACCCAGTACTTC. Residues: CATKAGETQYF.

The chain combines TRBV19 with TRBJ1-5; D gene unclear. V gave up 4 bases and J gave up 7 bases, with 11 bases separating them. Germline V CDR1 and CDR2: LNHDA, SQIVND (reference sequence). The CDR3 contains 13 residues. The CDR3 spells CASSTWGGQPQHF. The CDR3 bases are TGTGCCAGTAGTACCTGGGGTGGCCAGCCCCAGCATTTT.

In this sample, this clonotype turned up a few times. V and J are TRBV4-1 and TRBJ2-3, with a possible D match to TRBD2 (5 bases). CDR3 size: 14 residues. Germline values: CDR1 MGHRA, CDR2 YSYEKL. V was clipped by 6 bases and J by 9 bases, with 19 bases between them. In DNA form, the CDR3 reads TGCGCCAGCAGGCCTGAGCTGGCGGGCAACACGCAGTATTTT. Residues: CASRPELAGNTQYF.

This chain joins TRBV25-1 and TRBJ2-6; the D is unclear. The length of the CDR3 is 13 residues. From germline, CDR1 is MGHDK and CDR2 SYGVNS. V lost 5 bases, J lost 4 bases, and 6 bases lay in between. The CDR3 DNA sequence: TGTGCCAGCAGTAACCCCGGGGCCAACGTCCTGACTTTC. Translation gives CASSNPGANVLTF.

The rearrangement uses TRBV7-2 and TRBJ2-1, with D possibly being TRBD1 (5 bases). This CDR3 region has 14 residues. The germline gives CDR1 SGHTA, CDR2 FQGNSA. The ends were cut back, 1 base at V and 7 bases at J, with 11 bases in the middle. The CDR3 is CASSLGGAFNEQFF. In DNA, the CDR3 is TGTGCCAGCAGCTTAGGGGGCGCGTTTAATGAGCAGTTCTTC.

The chain combines TRBV4-3 with TRBJ1-2; tentative D call: TRBD1 (5 bases). V was pared by 0 bases and J by 4 bases, with 15 bases between. CDR1 and CDR2 from the germline V gene are LGHNA and YSLEER. The CDR3 length is 16 residues. The CDR3 nucleotides read TGCGCCAGCAGCCAAGATCCGGGCTTGGGGCCCTATGGCTACACCTTC. Protein product: CASSQDPGLGPYGYTF.

The chain has TRBV20-1 and TRBJ1-6; tentatively, D is TRBD1 (5 bases). With 1 base removed from V and 7 bases from J, the gap between germline ends came to 14 bases. Germline V CDR1 and CDR2: DFQATT, SNEGSKA (reference sequence). The length of the CDR3 is 15 residues. The CDR3 here is CSARVGTLGNSPLHF. CDR3 DNA sequence: TGCAGTGCTAGAGTTGGGACTTTGGGGAATTCACCCCTCCACTTT.

CDR3 residues: CASSLVGVAGGSLQFF. The DNA of the CDR3 is TGTGCCAGCAGTTTAGTAGGGGTTGCGGGGGGGTCGTTGCAGTTCTTC. The chain links TRBV12-3 or TRBV12-4 to TRBJ2-1; the match to TRBD2 covers 9 bases. The CDR3 is 16 amino acids. V shed 1 base and J 12 bases; nucleotides not matched to a gene: 13.

The rearrangement uses TRBV7-2 and TRBJ2-5; no reliable D call. The V gene lost 5 bases and the J gene lost 5 bases, with 24 bases spanning the gap. Germline V gene data show CDR1 as SGHTA and CDR2 as FQGNSA. The CDR3 runs to 17 residues. CDR3: CASSQTSPLLAWETQYF. The CDR3 DNA reads TGTGCCAGCAGCCAAACGAGTCCGTTATTGGCCTGGGAGACCCAGTACTTC.